This T cell receptor beta chain was documented in a study of cytomegalovirus exposure and HLA in healthy donors. Study-wide points: Sequencing likely generated an artifact that appeared as a cluster of highly shared sequence variants.

60 Vbeta and 13 Jbeta primers were used in PCR. The data were produced by immunoSEQ multiplex PCR, yet TCRdb's version contains in-frame clones alone and is incomplete. This repertoire shows roughly 110,000 clones, around 66% found once; its top ten account for over 6.5%. This cohort consisted of healthy bone marrow donors. CDR1 and CDR2 from the germline V gene are SGDLS and YYNGEE. CDR3 length equals 14 residues. The V end lost 0 bases, the J end lost 2 bases, and 5 bases lay between the germline ends. This clone occurred once. The antigen is unknown. This receptor was taken from a man between 18 and 29 years old in good health and CMV-seropositive. The chain links TRBV9 to TRBJ2-2, with D hard to call. Material: PBMCs. CDR3 in amino acids: CASSVGGNTGELFF. The CDR3 DNA is TGTGCCAGCAGCGTAGGAGGAAACACCGGGGAGCTGTTTTTT. The full variable domain, in which reference TRBV9 and TRBJ2-2 provide the parts outside the CDR3, is DSGVTQTPKHLITATGQRVTLRCSPRSGDLSVYWYQQSLDQGLQFLIQYYNGEERAKGNILERFSAQQFPDLHSELNLSSLELGDSALYFCASSVGGNTGELFFGEGSRLTVL.